Included here is one TCR beta chain sequence, with context. These data originate in a study of blood T cell repertoires in COVID-19. Study overall: The study drew acute and convalescent COVID-19 samples from the United States, Italy and Spain. The cDNA or gDNA used as material had been derived from T cells, B-cell-depleted T cells, or PBMCs.

In the authors' methods: How many nucleated cells were present was estimated from reference gene primer amplification. Sequencing used immunoSEQ multiplex PCR; TCRdb keeps in-frame clones, though not all of them. V, J and clone size were drawn from that table, and D and trimming were deduced from the DNA. Of about 40,000 clones listed, about 86% are singletons. The CDR3 sequence is 19 residues long. CDR1 is MNHNS and CDR2 is SASEGT in the germline V gene. With 3 bases removed from V and 3 bases from J, the gap between germline ends came to 27 bases. The source of this sequence is a man aged 50 or older in a cohort sampled during active COVID-19. The chain couples TRBV6-1 to TRBJ2-7; tentatively, D is TRBD2 (7 bases). Sequencing used peripheral blood. In DNA, the CDR3 is TGTGCCAGCAGTGAGCTCGATTTGAGGGGGGGCGTTTTCGGCTACGAGCAGTACTTC. Protein: CASSELDLRGGVFGYEQYF.